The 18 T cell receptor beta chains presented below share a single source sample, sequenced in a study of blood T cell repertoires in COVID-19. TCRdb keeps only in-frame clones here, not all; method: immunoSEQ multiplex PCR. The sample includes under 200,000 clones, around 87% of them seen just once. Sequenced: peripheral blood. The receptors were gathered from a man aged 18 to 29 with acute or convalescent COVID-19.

This CDR3 is CASRPWGESNQPQHF. The CDR3 DNA is TGTGCCAGCAGACCCTGGGGGGAGAGCAATCAGCCCCAGCATTTT. The chain carries TRBV6-6 and TRBJ1-5; a weak D match, TRBD1 (5 bases). Germline CDR1 reads MNHNY; CDR2 reads SVGAGI (reference sequence). This CDR3 comprises 15 residues. Trimming cost V 6 bases and J 1 base, with 13 bases left between them.

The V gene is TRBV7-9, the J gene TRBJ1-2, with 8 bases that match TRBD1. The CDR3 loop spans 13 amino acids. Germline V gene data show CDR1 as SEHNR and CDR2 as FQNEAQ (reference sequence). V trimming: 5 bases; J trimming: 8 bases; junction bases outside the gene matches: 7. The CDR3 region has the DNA TGTGCCAGCAGCGTAACAGGGGGTTGGGGCTACACCTTC. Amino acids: CASSVTGGWGYTF.

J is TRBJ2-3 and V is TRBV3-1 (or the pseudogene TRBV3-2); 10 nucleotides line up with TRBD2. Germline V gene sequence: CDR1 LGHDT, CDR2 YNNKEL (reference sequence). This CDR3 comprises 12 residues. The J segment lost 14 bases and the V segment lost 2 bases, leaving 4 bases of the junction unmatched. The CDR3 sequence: CASSQSGGALYF. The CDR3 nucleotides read TGTGCCAGCAGCCAAAGCGGGGGGGCTCTGTATTTT.

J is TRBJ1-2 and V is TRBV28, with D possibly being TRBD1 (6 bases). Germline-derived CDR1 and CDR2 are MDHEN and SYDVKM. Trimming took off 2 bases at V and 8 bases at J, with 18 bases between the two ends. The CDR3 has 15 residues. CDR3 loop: CASSLGWVRGRGYTF. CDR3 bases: TGTGCCAGCAGTTTAGGGTGGGTCAGGGGCAGGGGCTACACCTTC.

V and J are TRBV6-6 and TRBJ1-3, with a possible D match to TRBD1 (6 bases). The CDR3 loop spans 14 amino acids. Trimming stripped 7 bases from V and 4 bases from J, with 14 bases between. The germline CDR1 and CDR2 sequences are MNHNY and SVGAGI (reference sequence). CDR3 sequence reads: CASTQEQGGNTIYF. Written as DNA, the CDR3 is TGTGCCAGCACCCAAGAACAGGGAGGAAACACCATATATTTT.

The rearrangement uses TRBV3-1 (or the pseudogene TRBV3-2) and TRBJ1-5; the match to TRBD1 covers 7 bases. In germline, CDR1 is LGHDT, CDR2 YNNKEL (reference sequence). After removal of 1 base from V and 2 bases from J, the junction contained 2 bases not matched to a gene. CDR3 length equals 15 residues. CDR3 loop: CASSQAGTGNQPQHF. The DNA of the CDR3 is TGTGCCAGCAGCCAAGCCGGGACAGGCAATCAGCCCCAGCATTTT.

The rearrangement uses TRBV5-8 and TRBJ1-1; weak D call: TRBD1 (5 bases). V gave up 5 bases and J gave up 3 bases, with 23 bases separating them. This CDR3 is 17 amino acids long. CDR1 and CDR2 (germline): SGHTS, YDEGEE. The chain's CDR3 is CASRDKGRVKRDTEAFF. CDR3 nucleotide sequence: TGTGCCAGCAGGGATAAGGGCAGGGTTAAAAGGGACACTGAAGCTTTCTTT.

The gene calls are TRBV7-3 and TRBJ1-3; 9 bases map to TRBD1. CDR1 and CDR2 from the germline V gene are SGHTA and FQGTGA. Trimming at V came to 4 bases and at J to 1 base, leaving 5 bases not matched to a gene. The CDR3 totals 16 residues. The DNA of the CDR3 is TGTGCCAGCAGCTCGGGACAGGGTTGGTCTGGAAACACCATATATTTT. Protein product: CASSSGQGWSGNTIYF.

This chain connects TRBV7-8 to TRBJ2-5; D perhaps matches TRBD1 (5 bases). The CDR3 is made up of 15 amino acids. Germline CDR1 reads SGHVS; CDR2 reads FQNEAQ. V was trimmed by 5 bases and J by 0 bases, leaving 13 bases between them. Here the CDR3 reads CASSAQVINQETQYF. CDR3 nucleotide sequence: TGTGCCAGCAGCGCACAGGTGATTAACCAAGAGACCCAGTACTTC.

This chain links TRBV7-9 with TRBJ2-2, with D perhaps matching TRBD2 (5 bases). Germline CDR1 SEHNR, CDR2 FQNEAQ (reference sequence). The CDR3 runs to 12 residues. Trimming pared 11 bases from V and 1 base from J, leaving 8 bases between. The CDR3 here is CASRGNTGELFF. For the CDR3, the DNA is TGTGCCTCACGGGGGAACACCGGGGAGCTGTTTTTT.

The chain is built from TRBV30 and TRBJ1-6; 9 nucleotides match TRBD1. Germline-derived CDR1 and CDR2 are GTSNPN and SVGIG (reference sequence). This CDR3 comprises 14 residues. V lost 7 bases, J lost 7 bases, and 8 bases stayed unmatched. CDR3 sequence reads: CAFGQGLRNSPLHF. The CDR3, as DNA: TGTGCCTTCGGACAGGGGTTGCGGAATTCACCCCTCCACTTT.

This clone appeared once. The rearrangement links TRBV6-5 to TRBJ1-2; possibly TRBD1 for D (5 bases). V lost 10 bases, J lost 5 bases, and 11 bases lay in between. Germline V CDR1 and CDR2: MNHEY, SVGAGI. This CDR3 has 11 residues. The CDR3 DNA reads TGTGCCATCGGACGGACATATGGCTACACCTTC. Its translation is CAIGRTYGYTF.

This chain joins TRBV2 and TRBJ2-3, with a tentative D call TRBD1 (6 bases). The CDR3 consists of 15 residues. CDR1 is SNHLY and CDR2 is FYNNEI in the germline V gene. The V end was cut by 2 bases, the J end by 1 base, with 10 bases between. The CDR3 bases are TGTGCCAGCAGTGAAAAGGGGGTTGGCACAGATACGCAGTATTTT. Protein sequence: CASSEKGVGTDTQYF. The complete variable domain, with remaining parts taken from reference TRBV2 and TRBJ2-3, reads EPEVTQTPSHQVTQMGQEVILRCVPISNHLYFYWYRQILGQKVEFLVSFYNNEISEKSEIFDDQFSVERPDGSNFTLKIRSTKLEDSAMYFCASSEKGVGTDTQYFGPGTRLTVL.

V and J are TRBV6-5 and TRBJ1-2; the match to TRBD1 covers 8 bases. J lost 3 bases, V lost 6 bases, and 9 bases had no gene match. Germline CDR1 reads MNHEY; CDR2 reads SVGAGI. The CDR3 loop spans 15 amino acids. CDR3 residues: CASRPRQGSDYGYTF. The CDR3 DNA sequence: TGTGCCAGCAGACCCAGACAGGGGTCGGACTATGGCTACACCTTC.

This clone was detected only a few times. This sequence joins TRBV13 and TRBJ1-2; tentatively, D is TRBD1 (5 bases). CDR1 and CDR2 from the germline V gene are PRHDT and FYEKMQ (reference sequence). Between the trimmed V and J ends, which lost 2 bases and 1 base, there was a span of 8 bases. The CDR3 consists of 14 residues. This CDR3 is CASSLQGINYGYTF. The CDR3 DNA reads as TGTGCCAGCAGCTTACAGGGTATTAACTATGGCTACACCTTC.

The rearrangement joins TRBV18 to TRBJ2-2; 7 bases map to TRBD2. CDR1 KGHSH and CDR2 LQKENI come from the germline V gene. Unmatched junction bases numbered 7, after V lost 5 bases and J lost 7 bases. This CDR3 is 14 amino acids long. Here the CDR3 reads CASSSAGESGELFF. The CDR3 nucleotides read TGTGCCAGCTCATCGGCGGGGGAGAGCGGGGAGCTGTTTTTT. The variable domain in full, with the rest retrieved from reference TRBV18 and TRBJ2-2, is NAGVMQNPRHLVRRRGQEARLRCSPMKGHSHVYWYRQLPEEGLKFMVYLQKENIIDESGMPKERFSAEFPKEGPSILRIQQVVRGDSAAYFCASSSAGESGELFFGEGSRLTVL.

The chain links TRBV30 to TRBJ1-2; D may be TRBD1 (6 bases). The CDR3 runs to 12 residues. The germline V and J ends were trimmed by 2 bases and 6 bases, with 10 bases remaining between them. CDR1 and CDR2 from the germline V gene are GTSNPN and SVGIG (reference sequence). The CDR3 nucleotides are TGTGCCTGGAGTAATGGGGGCAATGGCTACACCTTC. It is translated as CAWSNGGNGYTF.

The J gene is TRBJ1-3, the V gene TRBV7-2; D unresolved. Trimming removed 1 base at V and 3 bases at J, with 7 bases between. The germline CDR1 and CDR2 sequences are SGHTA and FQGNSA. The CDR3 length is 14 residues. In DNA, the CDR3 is TGTGCCAGCAGCTTAGGTTCAGTTGGAAACACCATATATTTT. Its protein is CASSLGSVGNTIYF.